These 11 T cell receptor beta chains were sequenced from one sample in a study of blood T cell repertoires in COVID-19. Data came from immunoSEQ multiplex PCR; TCRdb stores just in-frame clones and leaves some out. The sample has about 220,000 clones; approximately 81% are singletons. The specimen was peripheral blood. Source of these receptors: a woman of 80 years or more with acute or convalescent COVID-19.

The chain couples TRBV4-1 to TRBJ1-2; TRBD1 aligns across 7 bases. CDR3 length: 17 amino acids. CDR1 and CDR2 from the germline V gene are MGHRA and YSYEKL. Trimming cost V 0 bases and J 7 bases; bases outside gene matches: 14. The CDR3 DNA is TGCGCCAGCAGCCAAGATCTTAGGGACAGCGAGAATAGTGGCTACACCTTC. This encodes CASSQDLRDSENSGYTF.

The chain combines TRBV19 with TRBJ1-1; a weak D match, TRBD1 (6 bases). CDR3 length equals 14 residues. Germline-derived CDR1 and CDR2 are LNHDA and SQIVND (reference sequence). V was shortened by 6 bases and J by 2 bases, with 13 bases between the two germline ends. The CDR3 is CASRTTGVNTEAFF. The CDR3 DNA reads TGTGCCAGTAGAACGACAGGAGTCAACACTGAAGCTTTCTTT.

The V gene is TRBV7-9, the J gene TRBJ2-7; weak D call: TRBD2 (6 bases). The CDR3 length is 14 residues. V was pared by 0 bases and J by 12 bases, with 18 bases between. The germline V gene has CDR1 SEHNR and CDR2 FQNEAQ (reference sequence). The CDR3: CASSLASGRGYPYF. The CDR3 DNA reads as TGTGCCAGCAGCTTAGCCTCCGGACGGGGGTATCCGTACTTC.

This chain joins TRBV12-3 or TRBV12-4 and TRBJ1-1; no reliable D call. The CDR3 contains 13 residues. The germline V and J ends were trimmed by 3 bases and 1 base, with 6 bases remaining between them. The chain's CDR3 is CASSFRENTEAFF. CDR3 sequence (DNA): TGTGCCAGCAGTTTTCGAGAGAACACTGAAGCTTTCTTT.

This clone was seen a few times. The chain couples TRBV12-3 or TRBV12-4 to TRBJ2-2, with no clear D. The CDR3 covers 13 residues. Trimming removed 3 bases at V and 3 bases at J, with 5 bases between. CDR3 sequence reads: CASSFTYTGELFF. In nucleotides, the CDR3 is TGTGCCAGCAGTTTTACTTACACCGGGGAGCTGTTTTTT.

This clone was found a few times. V gene TRBV11-2 combines with J gene TRBJ2-7; unclear D gene. This CDR3 spans 12 amino acids. V lost 2 bases and J lost 12, with 14 bases in between. Germline CDR1 reads SGHAT; CDR2 reads FQNNGV. The CDR3 nucleotides read TGTGCCAGCAGCTTAACCGCCGTCTACCGGTACTTC. This encodes CASSLTAVYRYF.

J is TRBJ2-1 and V is TRBV3-1 (or the pseudogene TRBV3-2), with 10 positions matching TRBD2. Germline assignment: CDR1 LGHDT and CDR2 YNNKEL (reference sequence). CDR3 length equals 15 residues. J was trimmed by 11 bases and V by 0 bases; bases with no gene match: 7. CDR3 region: CASSQDSSGGAKQFF. The CDR3 nucleotides are TGTGCCAGCAGCCAAGATTCGAGCGGGGGGGCCAAGCAGTTCTTC.

CDR3 amino acids: CASRESGAILETEAFF. The CDR3 DNA reads TGTGCCAGCAGGGAGAGTGGGGCCATTCTGGAGACTGAAGCTTTCTTT. V gene TRBV2 combines with J gene TRBJ1-1, with D perhaps matching TRBD1 (5 bases). This CDR3 region has 16 residues. V lost 6 bases, J lost 5 bases, and 22 bases lay in between. The germline gives CDR1 SNHLY, CDR2 FYNNEI.

This clone was counted only a few times. This rearrangement joins TRBV5-5 to TRBJ1-3; tentative D call: TRBD1 (5 bases). CDR1 and CDR2 (germline): SGHKS, YYEKEE (reference sequence). V was pared by 4 bases and J by 0 bases, with 14 bases between. This CDR3 has 16 amino acids. CDR3 coding DNA: TGTGCCAGCAGCATGAGTGACAGTTACTCTGGAAACACCATATATTTT. Protein: CASSMSDSYSGNTIYF.

V usage is TRBV10-1 and J usage is TRBJ2-3; TRBD2 aligns across 7 bases. The CDR3 runs 15 residues. Germline trimming cut 3 bases from V and 6 bases from J; bases unmatched to any gene: 9. Germline loops: CDR1 WNHNN, CDR2 SYGVQD (reference sequence). The chain's CDR3 is CASSEGARGWDTQYF. The CDR3 DNA is TGCGCCAGCAGTGAAGGGGCGCGGGGGTGGGATACGCAGTATTTT.

The chain joins TRBV19 to TRBJ1-1; TRBD1 matches 9 bases. The CDR3 contains 14 residues. CDR1 is LNHDA, CDR2 SQIVND, per germline (reference sequence). V trimming: 6 bases; J trimming: 3 bases; junction bases outside the gene matches: 5. The CDR3 here is CASSLQGADTEAFF. CDR3 nucleotides: TGTGCCAGTAGCCTACAGGGGGCCGACACTGAAGCTTTCTTT.